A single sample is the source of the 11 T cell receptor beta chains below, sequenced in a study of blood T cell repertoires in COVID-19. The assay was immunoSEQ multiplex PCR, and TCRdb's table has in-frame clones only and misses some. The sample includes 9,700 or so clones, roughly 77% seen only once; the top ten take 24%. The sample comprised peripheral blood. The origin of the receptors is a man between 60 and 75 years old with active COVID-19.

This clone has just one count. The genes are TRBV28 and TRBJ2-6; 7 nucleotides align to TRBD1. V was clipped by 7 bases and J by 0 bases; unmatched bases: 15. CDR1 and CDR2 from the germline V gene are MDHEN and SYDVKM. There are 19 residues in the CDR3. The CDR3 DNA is TGTGCCAGCACCTTTATGGGTCGGACAGGAGTCTCTGGGGCCAACGTCCTGACTTTC. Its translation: CASTFMGRTGVSGANVLTF.

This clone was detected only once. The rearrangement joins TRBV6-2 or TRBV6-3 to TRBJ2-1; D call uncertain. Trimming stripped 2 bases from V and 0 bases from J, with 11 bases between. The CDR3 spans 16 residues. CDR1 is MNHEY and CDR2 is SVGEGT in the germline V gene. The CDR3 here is CASSYLARSSYNEQFF. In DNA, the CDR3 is TGTGCCAGCAGTTACCTCGCGAGGAGCTCCTACAATGAGCAGTTCTTC.

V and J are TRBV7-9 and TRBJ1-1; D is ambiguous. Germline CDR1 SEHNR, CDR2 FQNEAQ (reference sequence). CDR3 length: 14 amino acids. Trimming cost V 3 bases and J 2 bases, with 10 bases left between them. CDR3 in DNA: TGTGCCAGCAGCTTCGTTAACTTAAACACTGAAGCTTTCTTT. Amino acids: CASSFVNLNTEAFF.

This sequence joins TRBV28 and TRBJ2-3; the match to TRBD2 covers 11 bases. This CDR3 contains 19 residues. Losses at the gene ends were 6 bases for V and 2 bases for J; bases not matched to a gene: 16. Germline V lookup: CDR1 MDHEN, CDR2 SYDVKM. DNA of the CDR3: TGTGCCAGCAGCCAACTAGCGGGAGTGGGGGTTGTGCACACAGATACGCAGTATTTT. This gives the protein CASSQLAGVGVVHTDTQYF.

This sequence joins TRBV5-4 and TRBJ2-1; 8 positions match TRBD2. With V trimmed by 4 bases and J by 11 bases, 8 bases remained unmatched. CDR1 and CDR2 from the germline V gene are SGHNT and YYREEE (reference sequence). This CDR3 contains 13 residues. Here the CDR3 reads CASSGGLEIKQFF. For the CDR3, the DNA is TGTGCCAGCAGCGGGGGACTAGAGATTAAGCAGTTCTTC.

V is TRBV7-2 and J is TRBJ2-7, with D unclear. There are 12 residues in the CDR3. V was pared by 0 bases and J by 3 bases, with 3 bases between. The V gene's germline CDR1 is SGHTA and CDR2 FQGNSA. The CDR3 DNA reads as TGTGCCAGCAGCTTAGCTTACTACGAGCAGTACTTC. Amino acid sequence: CASSLAYYEQYF.

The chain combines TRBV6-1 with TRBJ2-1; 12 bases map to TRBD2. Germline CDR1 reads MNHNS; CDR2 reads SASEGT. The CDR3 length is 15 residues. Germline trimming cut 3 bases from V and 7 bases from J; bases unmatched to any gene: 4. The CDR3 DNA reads TGTGCCAGCAGTGACCTAGCGGGAGGGGAGAATGAGCAGTTCTTC. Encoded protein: CASSDLAGGENEQFF.

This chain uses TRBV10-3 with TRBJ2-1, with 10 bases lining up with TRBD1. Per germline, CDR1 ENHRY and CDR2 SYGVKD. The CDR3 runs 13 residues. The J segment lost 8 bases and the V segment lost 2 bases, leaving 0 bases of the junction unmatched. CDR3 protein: CAISEGTGDEQFF. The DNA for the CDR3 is TGTGCCATCAGTGAGGGGACAGGGGATGAGCAGTTCTTC.

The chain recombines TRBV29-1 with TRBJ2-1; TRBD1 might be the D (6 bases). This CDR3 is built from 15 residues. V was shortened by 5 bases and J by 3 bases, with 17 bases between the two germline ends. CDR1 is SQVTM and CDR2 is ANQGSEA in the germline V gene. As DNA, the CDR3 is TGCAGCGTTCCGTTAGGGGGTATGGTCTACAATGAGCAGTTCTTC. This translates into CSVPLGGMVYNEQFF.

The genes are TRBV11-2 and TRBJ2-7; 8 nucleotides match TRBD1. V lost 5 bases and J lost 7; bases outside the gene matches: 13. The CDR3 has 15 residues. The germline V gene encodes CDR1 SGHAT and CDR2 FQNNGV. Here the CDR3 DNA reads TGTGCCAGCAGCCCACCACAGGGGGATGATGAAGAGCAGTACTTC. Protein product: CASSPPQGDDEEQYF. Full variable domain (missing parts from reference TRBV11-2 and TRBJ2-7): EAGVAQSPRYKIIEKRQSVAFWCNPISGHATLYWYQQILGQGPKLLIQFQNNGVVDDSQLPKDRFSAERLKGVDSTLKIQPAKLEDSAVYLCASSPPQGDDEEQYFGPGTRLTVT.

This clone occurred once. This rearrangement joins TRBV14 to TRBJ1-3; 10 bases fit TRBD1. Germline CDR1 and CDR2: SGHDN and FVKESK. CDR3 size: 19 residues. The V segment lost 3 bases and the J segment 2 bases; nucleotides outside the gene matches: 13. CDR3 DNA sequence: TGTGCCAGCAGCCACAGAAGACAGGGGGCCACGGGCCCTGGAAACACCATATATTTT. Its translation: CASSHRRQGATGPGNTIYF. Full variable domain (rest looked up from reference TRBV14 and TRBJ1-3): EAGVTQFPSHSVIEKGQTVTLRCDPISGHDNLYWYRRVMGKEIKFLLHFVKESKQDESGMPNNRFLAERTGGTYSTLKVQPAELEDSGVYFCASSHRRQGATGPGNTIYFGEGSWLTVV.